This T cell receptor (beta chain) was documented in a study of shared clonotypes between healthy human individuals. Germline V lookup: CDR1 MNHEY, CDR2 SVGAGI. The V gene lost 10 bases and the J gene lost 4 bases, with 17 bases spanning the gap. The CDR3 covers 14 residues. This table comes from immunoSEQ multiplex PCR, and its TCRdb copy is limited to in-frame clones, with some not included. The sample yields nearly 2 million clones, about 95% seen once. CD8 cells regarded as naive lacked CD45RO, were positively chosen for CCR7, and omitted terminally differentiated effector memory CD45RA+ cells. The V and J genes are TRBV6-5 and TRBJ2-1; a weak D match, TRBD2 (6 bases). Sequenced: naive CD8+ T cells sorted from blood. The sequence came from a man aged 18 to 30 in good health. The CDR3 coding sequence is TGTGCCACCGAAATCCGGGGGATTTACAATGAGCAGTTCTTC. This encodes CATEIRGIYNEQFF.